These 30 T cell receptor beta chains were sequenced from one sample in a study of spatial heterogeneity in lung cancer. TCRdb re-called the 5' RACE reads through MiXCR, storing one row per CDR3 protein. The sample carries fewer than 100,000 distinct CDR3 sequences, roughly a fifth recorded once. The time point denotes: blood at routine non-recurrence follow-up after resection. The sequenced sample was PBMCs, obtained at follow-up. These receptors all come from a male donor with early-stage non-small cell lung cancer.

This chain joins TRBV20-1 and TRBJ2-5; 11 bases are shared with TRBD1. CDR3 length: 15 residues. Trimming at V came to 1 base and at J to 4 bases, leaving 5 bases not matched to a gene. In germline, CDR1 is DFQATT, CDR2 SNEGSKA (reference sequence). The CDR3, as DNA: TGCAGTGCTAGAGCCGGGACAGGGGGACCAGAGACCCAGTACTTC. Encoded protein: CSARAGTGGPETQYF.

This sequence joins TRBV5-4 and TRBJ1-2; 7 nucleotides align to TRBD1. Trimming at V came to 1 base and at J to 4 bases, leaving 10 bases not matched to a gene. In germline, CDR1 is SGHNT, CDR2 YYREEE (reference sequence). The CDR3 extends over 16 amino acids. DNA of the CDR3: TGTGCCAGCAGCTTGAAACAGGGGATCGGTGGCTATGGCTACACCTTC. Translating gives CASSLKQGIGGYGYTF.

This rearrangement joins TRBV9 to TRBJ2-1; D gene unclear. From germline, CDR1 is SGDLS and CDR2 YYNGEE. This CDR3 region has 15 residues. Trimming took off 0 bases at V and 4 bases at J, with 11 bases between the two ends. The DNA of the CDR3 is TGTGCCAGCAGCGTAGATGTCCGGATATACAATGAGCAGTTCTTC. Translation gives CASSVDVRIYNEQFF. Complete variable domain (other parts from reference TRBV9 and TRBJ2-1): DSGVTQTPKHLITATGQRVTLRCSPRSGDLSVYWYQQSLDQGLQFLIQYYNGEERAKGNILERFSAQQFPDLHSELNLSSLELGDSALYFCASSVDVRIYNEQFFGPGTRLTVL.

This rearrangement joins TRBV7-2 to TRBJ2-3; D not certain. Trimming removed 2 bases at V and 3 bases at J, with 3 bases between. The CDR3 is made up of 12 amino acids. CDR1 and CDR2 from the germline V gene are SGHTA and FQGNSA. CDR3 residues: CASSLITDTQYF. For the CDR3, the DNA is TGTGCCAGCAGCTTAATAACAGATACGCAGTATTTT.

This clonotype was counted only a few times. The chain carries TRBV7-6 and TRBJ2-7; either TRBD1 or TRBD2 may supply D (5 bases each). The CDR3 length is 14 residues. CDR1 is SGHVS and CDR2 is FNYEAQ in the germline V gene. V was cut by 4 bases and J by 6 bases, with 16 bases left in between. CDR3 nucleotide sequence: TGTGCCAGCAGCTCGGGGCCCTCTGACTCCGAGCAGTACTTC. Its translation: CASSSGPSDSEQYF.

This clonotype was seen many times. The J gene is TRBJ1-1, the V gene TRBV12-3 or TRBV12-4, with D possibly matching TRBD1 (5 bases). The CDR3 extends over 14 amino acids. Between the trimmed V and J ends, which lost 2 bases and 1 base, there was a span of 8 bases. As DNA, the CDR3 is TGTGCCAGCAGTTTAACCAGGGAGAACACTGAAGCTTTCTTT. The encoded protein is CASSLTRENTEAFF.

The rearrangement joins TRBV2 to TRBJ2-1; 9 bases align to TRBD2. Trimming at V came to 6 bases and at J to 7 bases, leaving 13 bases not matched to a gene. Per germline, CDR1 SNHLY and CDR2 FYNNEI. CDR3 length: 16 residues. The CDR3 DNA is TGTGCCAGCAGCGGATTTCTAGCGGGGTCTGGAAATGAGCAGTTCTTC. This encodes CASSGFLAGSGNEQFF.

A remark on this clonotype: The junction departs from germline at one end; a sequencing error may be responsible. In DNA, the CDR3 is TGTGCCATCAGTGAGCCCGGACAGGGGAACACAGATACGCATTATTTT. Its protein is CAISEPGQGNTDTHYF. This rearrangement joins TRBV10-3 to TRBJ2-3, with TRBD1 matching over 9 bases. The CDR3 is 16 amino acids. The germline V gene encodes CDR1 ENHRY and CDR2 SYGVKD.

V gene TRBV27 combines with J gene TRBJ1-1, with D perhaps TRBD1 (5 bases). Per the germline V gene, CDR1 is MNHEY and CDR2 is SMNVEV (reference sequence). Trimming took off 8 bases at V and 6 bases at J, with 19 bases between the two ends. The CDR3 is 14 residues long. CDR3 DNA sequence: TGTGCCAGCGGATCGGGACGGGGAAGGGCTGAAGCTTTCTTT. Its protein is CASGSGRGRAEAFF.

The rearrangement joins TRBV5-4 to TRBJ1-6; the match to TRBD1 covers 7 bases. The V gene end was trimmed by 4 bases and the J gene end by 7 bases; junction bases not matched to a gene: 8. CDR1 and CDR2 (germline): SGHNT, YYREEE (reference sequence). CDR3 size: 15 residues. CDR3 in amino acids: CASSPSGTDNSPLHF. The CDR3 region has the DNA TGTGCCAGCAGCCCGTCCGGGACAGACAATTCACCCCTCCACTTT.

This clonotype was observed a single time. V is TRBV7-8 and J is TRBJ2-2; 10 bases are shared with TRBD2. V shed 5 bases and J 5 bases; nucleotides not matched to a gene: 11. The CDR3 is made up of 17 amino acids. Per the germline V gene, CDR1 is SGHVS and CDR2 is FQNEAQ. In nucleotides, the CDR3 is TGTGCCAGCAGCGTACTAAGCGGGAGGGCCGGAACCGGGGAGCTGTTTTTT. This encodes CASSVLSGRAGTGELFF.

This clonotype was observed at least ten times. The V gene is TRBV19, the J gene TRBJ1-2; D unresolved. The CDR3 spans 15 residues. Germline V gene sequence: CDR1 LNHDA, CDR2 SQIVND (reference sequence). Trimming left V 9 bases short and J 6 bases short, with 23 bases between. The CDR3 bases are TGTGCCAGCTATCTATCAGGAAGAAGTTTTGATGGCTACACCTTC. As protein: CASYLSGRSFDGYTF.

This clonotype turned up a few times. This chain links TRBV6-1 with TRBJ2-7; possibly TRBD1 or TRBD2 for D (5 bases each). V lost 4 bases and J lost 4, with 14 bases in between. The V gene's germline CDR1 is MNHNS and CDR2 SASEGT. The CDR3 is 14 residues long. The CDR3 protein is CASSVVQGEYEQYF. CDR3 DNA: TGTGCCAGCAGTGTCGTTCAGGGAGAGTACGAGCAGTACTTC.

This clonotype occurred a few times. The V call is TRBV28, the J call TRBJ2-5, with D perhaps matching TRBD1 (6 bases). Germline V gene sequence: CDR1 MDHEN, CDR2 SYDVKM. Between the trimmed V and J ends, which lost 4 bases and 1 base, there was a span of 10 bases. This CDR3 is built from 14 residues. This CDR3 is CASSSQGTQETQYF. DNA for the CDR3: TGTGCCAGCAGTTCACAGGGAACCCAAGAGACCCAGTACTTC.

The sample holds a few counts of this clonotype. The chain is built from TRBV29-1 and TRBJ2-5; D is perhaps TRBD1 (5 bases). Trimming pared 4 bases from V and 2 bases from J, leaving 14 bases between. The germline CDR1 and CDR2 sequences are SQVTM and ANQGSEA. This CDR3 is 14 amino acids long. This CDR3 reads CSVVPGHHQETQYF. CDR3 DNA: TGCAGCGTTGTCCCCGGACACCATCAAGAGACCCAGTACTTC. Variable domain in full (rest from reference TRBV29-1 and TRBJ2-5): SAVISQKPSRDICQRGTSLTIQCQVDSQVTMMFWYRQQPGQSLTLIATANQGSEATYESGFVIDKFPISRPNLTFSTLTVSNMSPEDSSIYLCSVVPGHHQETQYFGPGTRLLVL.

This chain uses TRBV30 with TRBJ1-2; no reliable D call. V lost 2 bases and J 1 base, leaving 20 bases between the germline ends. Germline loops: CDR1 GTSNPN, CDR2 SVGIG (reference sequence). The CDR3 is made up of 17 amino acids. The CDR3 DNA follows: TGTGCCTGGAGTTCCCCGGGAGGAGATCATAATAACTATGGCTACACCTTC. It translates to CAWSSPGGDHNNYGYTF.

In its sample, this clonotype was seen a few times. The chain employs TRBV11-2 and TRBJ2-5, with D hard to call. Looked up from germline, CDR1 is SGHAT and CDR2 is FQNNGV. The CDR3 runs to 14 residues. V was shortened by 3 bases and J by 5 bases, with 13 bases between the two germline ends. Written as DNA, the CDR3 is TGTGCCAGCAGCTTGGGCGAGGTTTTCGAGACCCAGTACTTC. The encoded protein is CASSLGEVFETQYF.

A few counts support this clonotype. This sequence joins TRBV12-3 or TRBV12-4 and TRBJ1-2; TRBD1 matches at 7 bases. Trimming cost V 1 base and J 2 bases; bases outside gene matches: 4. The CDR3 consists of 15 residues. This CDR3 is CASSLGDSLNYGYTF. CDR3 DNA: TGTGCCAGCAGTTTAGGGGACAGCCTAAACTATGGCTACACCTTC.

This clonotype was observed many times. The chain carries TRBV20-1 and TRBJ2-1; 12 bases map to TRBD2. V lost 6 bases, J lost 4 bases, and 7 bases stayed unmatched. The CDR3 is 15 amino acids. The germline gives CDR1 DFQATT, CDR2 SNEGSKA (reference sequence). The chain's CDR3 is CSAEGLAGRYNEQFF. The CDR3 DNA is TGCAGTGCAGAGGGACTAGCGGGCAGATACAATGAGCAGTTCTTC.

This rearrangement joins TRBV19 to TRBJ2-2; the D gene is possibly TRBD2 (5 bases). The ends were cut back, 2 bases at V and 1 base at J, with 8 bases in the middle. The germline V gene has CDR1 LNHDA and CDR2 SQIVND (reference sequence). This CDR3 is built from 15 residues. The CDR3 DNA sequence: TGTGCCAGTAGTATAATCCGGGGGAACACCGGGGAGCTGTTTTTT. This codes for CASSIIRGNTGELFF. The variable domain in full, with the rest retrieved from reference TRBV19 and TRBJ2-2, is DGGITQSPKYLFRKEGQNVTLSCEQNLNHDAMYWYRQDPGQGLRLIYYSQIVNDFQKGDIAEGYSVSREKKESFPLTVTSAQKNPTAFYLCASSIIRGNTGELFFGEGSRLTVL.

The V gene is TRBV10-2, the J gene TRBJ1-1, with TRBD1 matching 9 bases. The CDR3 loop spans 14 amino acids. V lost 4 bases to trimming and J lost 5 bases; unmatched junction nucleotides: 5. CDR1 is WSHSY and CDR2 is SAAADI in the germline V gene. The CDR3 sequence is CASSVDRGRTEAFF. DNA of the CDR3: TGCGCCAGCAGTGTCGACAGGGGGAGGACTGAAGCTTTCTTT.

The sample holds a few counts of this clonotype. This sequence joins TRBV7-2 and TRBJ1-5; D unresolved. CDR3 length: 17 residues. CDR1 is SGHTA and CDR2 is FQGNSA in the germline V gene. V was trimmed by 5 bases and J by 0 bases, leaving 17 bases between them. The DNA of the CDR3 is TGTGCCAGCAGCCCAAATGTGGGGTCTTCTAGCAATCAGCCCCAGCATTTT. Translating it yields CASSPNVGSSSNQPQHF.

The V and J genes are TRBV6-5 and TRBJ2-7; D gene uncertain. The CDR3 has 14 residues. V was trimmed by 2 bases and J by 2 bases, leaving 10 bases between them. The germline V gene has CDR1 MNHEY and CDR2 SVGAGI. The CDR3 sequence: CASSYGRIAYEQYF. CDR3 sequence (DNA): TGTGCCAGCAGTTACGGACGGATAGCCTACGAGCAGTACTTC.

This clonotype showed up just a few times. CDR3 in amino acids: CASSPPLGTYEQYF. In DNA form, the CDR3 reads TGTGCCAGCAGTCCCCCCCTCGGAACCTACGAGCAGTACTTC. The chain combines TRBV28 with TRBJ2-7; D remains ambiguous. The germline V gene encodes CDR1 MDHEN and CDR2 SYDVKM. The CDR3 length is 14 residues. Trimming cost V 5 bases and J 2 bases, with 13 bases left between them.

This chain links TRBV12-3 or TRBV12-4 with TRBJ2-4; 7 bases agree with TRBD1. Trimming cost V 4 bases and J 0 bases; bases outside gene matches: 6. The CDR3 loop spans 16 amino acids. The CDR3 region is CASSSTDRTAKNIQYF. DNA for the CDR3: TGTGCCAGCAGTTCCACGGACAGGACAGCCAAAAACATTCAGTACTTC.

In its sample, this clonotype was seen a few times. The chain uses TRBV20-1 and TRBJ2-4, with D tentatively TRBD2 (5 bases). Germline CDR1 is DFQATT and CDR2 is SNEGSKA (reference sequence). V was shortened by 0 bases and J by 8 bases, with 14 bases between the two germline ends. The CDR3 runs 14 residues. The CDR3 loop reads CSAREVYKGDIQYF. In nucleotides, the CDR3 is TGCAGTGCTAGAGAGGTTTATAAGGGAGACATTCAGTACTTC.

J is TRBJ2-3 and V is TRBV7-6, with a possible D match to TRBD1 (6 bases). The CDR3 has 17 residues. V was cut by 1 base and J by 4 bases, with 18 bases left in between. Germline CDR1 and CDR2: SGHVS and FNYEAQ. CDR3 loop: CASSLVRGADGSDTQYF. DNA of the CDR3: TGTGCCAGCAGCTTAGTCAGGGGCGCAGACGGGTCAGATACGCAGTATTTT.

The rearrangement joins TRBV6-1 to TRBJ1-1, with D perhaps TRBD1 (5 bases). Per germline, CDR1 MNHNS and CDR2 SASEGT. The CDR3 is 15 residues long. V was pared by 7 bases and J by 1 base, with 16 bases between. CDR3 sequence: CASILNGQGNTEAFF. CDR3 nucleotide sequence: TGTGCCAGCATTCTGAACGGCCAGGGGAACACTGAAGCTTTCTTT.

The chain has TRBV27 and TRBJ1-1; perhaps TRBD1 as D (5 bases). The germline gives CDR1 MNHEY, CDR2 SMNVEV (reference sequence). The length of the CDR3 is 15 residues. Trimming stripped 1 base from V and 4 bases from J, with 13 bases between. The CDR3 nucleotides are TGTGCCAGCAGTTTATACTGGAAGGGGACCACTGAAGCTTTCTTT. The encoded protein is CASSLYWKGTTEAFF.

The chain has TRBV12-5 and TRBJ2-1; no reliable D call. V gave up 2 bases and J gave up 0 bases, with 8 bases separating them. Germline V gene lookup returns CDR1 LGHNT and CDR2 FRNRAP. There are 15 residues in the CDR3. CDR3 sequence reads: CASGLSASSYNEQFF. The CDR3 DNA reads TGTGCTAGTGGTTTGAGTGCTAGCTCCTACAATGAGCAGTTCTTC. Filled out from reference TRBV12-5 and TRBJ2-1, the complete variable domain reads DARVTQTPRHKVTEMGQEVTMRCQPILGHNTVFWYRQTMMQGLELLAYFRNRAPLDDSGMPKDRFSAEMPDATLATLKIQPSEPRDSAVYFCASGLSASSYNEQFFGPGTRLTVL.